The source of this T cell receptor (beta chain) is a study of blood T cell repertoires in COVID-19. Study background: PBMCs, B-cell-depleted T cells, or T cells were the source of the cDNA or gDNA that made up the material.

Deletions cut 3 bases from V and 7 bases from J, with 15 bases between. This CDR3 comprises 14 residues. Germline CDR1 reads MGHRA; CDR2 reads YSYEKL. As processed by the authors: Reference gene primer amplification yielded estimated nucleated cell counts. Using immunoSEQ multiplex PCR, the repertoire was profiled, and TCRdb retains in-frame clones only, with some absent. The V and J calls and the clone size are those of that table, but D and trimming were determined from the DNA. In the table there are roughly 230,000 clones, about four fifths of which are singletons. Sequencing input: peripheral blood. The chain combines TRBV4-1 with TRBJ1-1; a possible D gene is TRBD1 (6 bases). This clonotype was obtained from a man aged 45-60 years with active or convalescent COVID-19. The CDR3: CASSHLGGGNEAFF. CDR3 bases: TGCGCCAGCAGCCACTTAGGGGGAGGGAATGAAGCTTTCTTT.